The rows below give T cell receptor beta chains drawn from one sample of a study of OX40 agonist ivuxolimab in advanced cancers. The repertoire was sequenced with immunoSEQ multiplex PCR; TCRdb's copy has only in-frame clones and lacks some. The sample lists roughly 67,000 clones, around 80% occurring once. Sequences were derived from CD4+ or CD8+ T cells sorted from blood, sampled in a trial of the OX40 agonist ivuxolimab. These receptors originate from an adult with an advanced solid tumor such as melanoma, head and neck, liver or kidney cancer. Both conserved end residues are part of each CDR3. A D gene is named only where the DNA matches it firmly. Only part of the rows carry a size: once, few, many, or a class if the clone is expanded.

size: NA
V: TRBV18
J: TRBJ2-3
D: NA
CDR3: CASSGYTDTQYF
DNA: TGTGCCAGCTCAGGGTACACAGATACGCAGTATTTT

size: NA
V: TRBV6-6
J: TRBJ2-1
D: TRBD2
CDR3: CASRRLSGRGHEQFF
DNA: TGTGCCAGCAGGAGACTTAGCGGGAGAGGTCATGAGCAGTTCTTC

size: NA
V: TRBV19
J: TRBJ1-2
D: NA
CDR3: CASSPGLGTGYGYTF
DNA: TGTGCCAGTAGTCCGGGGCTGGGGACGGGGTATGGCTACACCTTC

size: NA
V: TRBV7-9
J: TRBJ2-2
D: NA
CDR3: CASSLAGAGELFF
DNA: TGTGCCAGCAGCTTAGCGGGGGCCGGGGAGCTGTTTTTT

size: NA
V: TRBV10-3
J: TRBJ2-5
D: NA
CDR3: CAISPVERRETQYF
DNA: TGTGCCATCAGCCCCGTCGAGCGTCGAGAGACCCAGTACTTC

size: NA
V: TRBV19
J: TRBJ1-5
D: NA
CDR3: CASSIRTNQPQHF
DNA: TGTGCCAGTAGTATCCGGACCAATCAGCCCCAGCATTTT

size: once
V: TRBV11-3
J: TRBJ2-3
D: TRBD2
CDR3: CASSELAGVPYTQYF
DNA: TGTGCCAGCAGCGAACTAGCGGGAGTACCATATACGCAGTATTTT

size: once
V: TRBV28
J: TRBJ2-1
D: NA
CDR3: CASKLATVANEQFF
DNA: TGTGCCAGCAAACTCGCCACGGTCGCAAATGAGCAGTTCTTC

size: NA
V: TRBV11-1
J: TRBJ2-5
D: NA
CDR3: CASSNSRDGMYQETQYF
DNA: TGTGCCAGCAGCAACTCCCGGGACGGGATGTACCAAGAGACCCAGTACTTC

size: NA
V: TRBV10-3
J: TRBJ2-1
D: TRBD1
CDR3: CAISAGTGRVNEQFF
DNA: TGTGCCATCAGTGCCGGGACAGGGAGGGTTAATGAGCAGTTCTTC

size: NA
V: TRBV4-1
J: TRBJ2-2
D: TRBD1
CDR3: CASSQRQGTSGELFF
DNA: TGCGCCAGCAGCCAAAGACAGGGTACTTCAGGGGAGCTGTTTTTT

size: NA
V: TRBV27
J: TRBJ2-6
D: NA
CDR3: CASSALGANVLTF
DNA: TGTGCCAGCAGCGCGTTGGGGGCCAACGTCCTGACTTTC

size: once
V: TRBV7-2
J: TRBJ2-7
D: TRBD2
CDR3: CASSLGASGTAYEQYF
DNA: TGTGCCAGCAGCTTAGGGGCTAGCGGGACAGCCTACGAGCAGTACTTC

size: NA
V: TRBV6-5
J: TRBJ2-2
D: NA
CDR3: CASSYTQYTGELFF
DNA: TGTGCCAGCAGTTACACACAGTACACCGGGGAGCTGTTTTTT

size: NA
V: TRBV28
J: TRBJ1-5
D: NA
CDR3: CASNESGAGNQPQHF
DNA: TGTGCCAGCAACGAGTCGGGGGCGGGAAATCAGCCCCAGCATTTT

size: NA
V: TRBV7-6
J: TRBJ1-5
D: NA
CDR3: CASSPTWGVVGNQPQHF
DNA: TGTGCCAGCAGCCCTACGTGGGGGGTGGTGGGCAATCAGCCCCAGCATTTT

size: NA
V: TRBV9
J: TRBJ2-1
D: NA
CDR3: CASSVDPGLTYNEQFF
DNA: TGTGCCAGCAGCGTAGATCCGGGGTTAACCTACAATGAGCAGTTCTTC

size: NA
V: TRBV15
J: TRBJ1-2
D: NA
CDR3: CATSRDFGGEGGYTF
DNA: TGTGCCACCAGCAGAGATTTCGGGGGGGAGGGTGGCTACACCTTC

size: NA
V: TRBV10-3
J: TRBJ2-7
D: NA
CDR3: CAISESIWEWQGGIYEQYF
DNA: TGTGCCATCAGTGAGTCGATATGGGAGTGGCAGGGCGGCATCTACGAGCAGTACTTC

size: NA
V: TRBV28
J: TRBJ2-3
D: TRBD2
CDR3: CSTSVTDTQYF
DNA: TGTTCTACTAGCGTCACAGATACGCAGTATTTT

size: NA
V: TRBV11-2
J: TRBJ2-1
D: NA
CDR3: CASSLEASNEQFF
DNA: TGTGCCAGCAGCTTAGAAGCGTCCAATGAGCAGTTCTTC

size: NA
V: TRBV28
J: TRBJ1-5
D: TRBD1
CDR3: CASRHRPTGGDQPQHF
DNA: TGTGCCAGCAGGCACCGACCGACAGGGGGCGATCAGCCCCAGCATTTT

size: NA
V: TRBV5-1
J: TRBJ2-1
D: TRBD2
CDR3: CASSPSGLDYNEQFF
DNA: TGCGCCAGCAGCCCTAGCGGGTTAGACTACAATGAGCAGTTCTTC

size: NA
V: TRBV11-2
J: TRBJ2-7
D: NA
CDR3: CASSLLLVNEQYF
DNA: TGTGCCAGCAGCTTACTACTAGTTAACGAGCAGTACTTC

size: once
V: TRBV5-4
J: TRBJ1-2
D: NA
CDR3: CASSLAGQGTNYGYTF
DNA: TGTGCCAGCAGCTTGGCGGGGCAGGGGACCAACTATGGCTACACCTTC

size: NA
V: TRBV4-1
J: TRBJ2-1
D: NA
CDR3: CASSQEAVSYNEQFF
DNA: TGCGCCAGCAGCCAAGAGGCGGTCTCCTACAATGAGCAGTTCTTC

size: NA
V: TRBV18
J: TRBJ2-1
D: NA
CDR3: CASSPRLDNEQFF
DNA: TGTGCCAGCTCACCAAGACTAGACAATGAGCAGTTCTTC

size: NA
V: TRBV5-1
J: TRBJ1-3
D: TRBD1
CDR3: CASSPSQGAGNTIYF
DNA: TGCGCCAGCAGCCCCAGCCAGGGGGCTGGAAACACCATATATTTT

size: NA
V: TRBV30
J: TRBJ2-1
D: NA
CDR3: CARGGVGNEQFF
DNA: TGTGCCAGAGGGGGAGTAGGCAATGAGCAGTTCTTC

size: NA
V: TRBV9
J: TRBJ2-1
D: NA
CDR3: CASSVAASSYNEQFF
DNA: TGTGCCAGCAGCGTAGCCGCGAGCTCCTACAATGAGCAGTTCTTC

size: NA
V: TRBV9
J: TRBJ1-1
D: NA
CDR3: CASSVARVATEAFF
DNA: TGTGCCAGCAGCGTAGCCAGGGTGGCCACTGAAGCTTTCTTT

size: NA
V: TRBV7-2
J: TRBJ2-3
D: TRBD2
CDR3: CASSFGTSREAQYF
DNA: TGTGCCAGCAGCTTTGGGACTAGCAGGGAGGCGCAGTATTTT

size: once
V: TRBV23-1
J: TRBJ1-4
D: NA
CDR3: CASSQVWCSNEKLFF
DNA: TGCGCCAGCAGTCAAGTCTGGTGTTCTAATGAAAAACTGTTTTTT

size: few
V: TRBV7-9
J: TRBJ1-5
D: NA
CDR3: CASSLVLGGVGQPQHF
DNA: TGTGCCAGCAGCTTAGTCCTGGGTGGGGTGGGGCAGCCCCAGCATTTT

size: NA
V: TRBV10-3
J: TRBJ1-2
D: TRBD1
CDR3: CAIMGPGGFSTF
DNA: TGTGCCATCATGGGGCCAGGGGGCTTTTCCACCTTC

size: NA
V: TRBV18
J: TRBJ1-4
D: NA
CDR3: CASSPRQAQGEKLFF
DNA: TGTGCCAGCTCACCACGACAGGCCCAGGGGGAAAAACTGTTTTTT

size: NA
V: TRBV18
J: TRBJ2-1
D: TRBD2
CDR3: CASSPAGDWQHNEQFF
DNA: TGTGCCAGCTCACCAGCGGGGGACTGGCAACACAATGAGCAGTTCTTC

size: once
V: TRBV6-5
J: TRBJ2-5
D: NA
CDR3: CASSPKGWQETQYF
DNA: TGTGCCAGCAGCCCCAAAGGGTGGCAAGAGACCCAGTACTTC

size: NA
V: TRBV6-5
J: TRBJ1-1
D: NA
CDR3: CASTRGKQGNTEAFF
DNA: TGTGCCAGCACCCGGGGGAAACAGGGGAACACTGAAGCTTTCTTT

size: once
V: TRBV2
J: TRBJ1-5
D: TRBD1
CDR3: CASTLAQGAARLGQPQHF
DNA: TGTGCCAGCACCCTAGCACAGGGGGCTGCAAGGTTGGGTCAGCCCCAGCATTTT

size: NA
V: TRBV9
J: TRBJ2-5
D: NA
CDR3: CASSVGVLAGSPQETQYF
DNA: TGTGCCAGCAGCGTAGGGGTCCTGGCAGGGAGCCCCCAAGAGACCCAGTACTTC

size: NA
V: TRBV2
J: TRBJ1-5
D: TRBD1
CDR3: CASRGWGQGPMGNQPQHF
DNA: TGTGCCAGCAGGGGATGGGGACAGGGGCCTATGGGGAATCAGCCCCAGCATTTT

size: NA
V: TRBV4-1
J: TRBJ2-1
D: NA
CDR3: CASSPGPGVNNEQFF
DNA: TGCGCCAGCAGCCCTGGGCCGGGGGTTAACAATGAGCAGTTCTTC

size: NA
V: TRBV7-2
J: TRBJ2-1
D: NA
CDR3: CASSLTVRDEQFF
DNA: TGTGCCAGCAGCTTAACGGTTAGGGATGAGCAGTTCTTC

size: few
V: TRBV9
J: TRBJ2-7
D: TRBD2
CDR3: CASSVTGLSRDGEQYF
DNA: TGTGCCAGCAGCGTAACGGGACTATCCCGTGACGGCGAGCAGTACTTC

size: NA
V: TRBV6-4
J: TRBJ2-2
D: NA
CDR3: CASSDGTAGGELFF
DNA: TGTGCCAGCAGTGATGGGACCGCCGGCGGGGAGCTGTTTTTT

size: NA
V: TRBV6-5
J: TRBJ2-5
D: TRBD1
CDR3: CASSYWQGAGTQYF
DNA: TGTGCCAGCAGTTACTGGCAGGGGGCCGGGACCCAGTACTTC

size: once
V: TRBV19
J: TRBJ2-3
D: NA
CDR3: CASSISRRSPVFF
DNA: TGTGCCAGTAGTATATCCCGGCGGTCCCCCGTTTTTTTT

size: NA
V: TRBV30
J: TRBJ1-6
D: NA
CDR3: CAWNTGSSYNSPLHF
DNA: TGTGCCTGGAATACAGGAAGCTCCTATAATTCACCCCTCCACTTT